These 13 T cell receptor beta chains share one sample of origin, sequenced in a study of beta chain features in type 1 diabetes. Sequencing targeted expressed TCRB transcripts, as all isolated RNA had been reverse transcribed. Here immunoSEQ multiplex PCR was the method, and the copy in TCRdb shows in-frame clones only, minus some. The sample holds about 140,000 clones, 10% to 15% seen once. Their antigens remain unidentified. Study-level points and caveats: Moderately but significantly shorter TCRB CDR3s were found in Type 1 diabetes patients in all four CD4+ subsets.

Sequencing was done on a sample of central memory CD4+ T cells from blood. All receptors come from a man aged 18 to 30 with type 1 diabetes.

This clone occurred a few times. The J gene is TRBJ1-2, the V gene TRBV4-2; D call uncertain. V was clipped by 0 bases and J by 1 base, with 18 bases between them. The CDR3 is 18 amino acids. CDR1 LGHNA and CDR2 YNFKEQ come from the germline V gene. Written as DNA, the CDR3 is TGTGCCAGCAGCCAAGATCATCCAGCAGTGGGGATTAACTATGGCTACACCTTC. Protein sequence: CASSQDHPAVGINYGYTF.

CDR3 protein: CASSVQGTEYNEQFF. Here the CDR3 DNA reads TGTGCCAGCAGCGTACAAGGGACAGAGTACAATGAGCAGTTCTTC. The chain joins TRBV2 to TRBJ2-1; 7 positions agree with TRBD1. Germline CDR1 is SNHLY and CDR2 is FYNNEI. This CDR3 has 15 amino acids. Losses at the gene ends were 6 bases for V and 4 bases for J; bases not matched to a gene: 9.

This clone was observed a handful of times. The V gene is TRBV10-3, the J gene TRBJ2-5, with 11 nucleotides matching TRBD2. The CDR3 length is 15 residues. Trimming at V came to 3 bases and at J to 4 bases, leaving 4 bases not matched to a gene. Germline CDR1 and CDR2: ENHRY and SYGVKD. CDR3 nucleotide sequence: TGTGCCATCAGTGATTTAGCGGGGGGGCGAGAGACCCAGTACTTC. Its protein is CAISDLAGGRETQYF.

The chain combines TRBV9 with TRBJ1-6; D not certain. The V gene's germline CDR1 is SGDLS and CDR2 YYNGEE. V lost 3 bases, J lost 5 bases, and 9 bases lay in between. This CDR3 has 14 amino acids. The CDR3 loop is CASSAGENNSPLHF. The CDR3 DNA reads as TGTGCCAGCAGCGCCGGGGAGAATAATTCACCCCTCCACTTT. Variable domain in full (rest from reference TRBV9 and TRBJ1-6): DSGVTQTPKHLITATGQRVTLRCSPRSGDLSVYWYQQSLDQGLQFLIQYYNGEERAKGNILERFSAQQFPDLHSELNLSSLELGDSALYFCASSAGENNSPLHFGNGTRLTVT.

The chain couples TRBV29-1 to TRBJ2-1; 9 bases fit TRBD1. Germline-derived CDR1 and CDR2 are SQVTM and ANQGSEA. The CDR3 has 13 residues. The ends lost 4 bases at V and 6 bases at J; junction bases unmatched: 4. CDR3 nucleotides: TGCAGCGTTGGGAGGACAGGGGTCAATGAGCAGTTCTTC. Amino acids: CSVGRTGVNEQFF.

This clone has a count of ten or more. This chain connects TRBV2 to TRBJ2-1, with TRBD1 as a possible D gene (6 bases). V was cut by 7 bases and J by 4 bases, with 14 bases left in between. Germline V gene data show CDR1 as SNHLY and CDR2 as FYNNEI. CDR3 length: 14 residues. CDR3 loop: CASIATGPYNEQFF. The CDR3 region has the DNA TGTGCCAGCATCGCGACAGGACCGTACAATGAGCAGTTCTTC.

This clone showed up many times. CDR3 nucleotide sequence: TGTGCCAGCAGCATCCGACAGTTGTCGGCCAACGTCCTGACTTTC. The encoded protein is CASSIRQLSANVLTF. V usage is TRBV13 and J usage is TRBJ2-6; TRBD1 might be the D (5 bases). Between the trimmed V and J ends, which lost 5 bases and 6 bases, there was a span of 14 bases. The CDR3 consists of 15 residues. Germline V gene sequence: CDR1 PRHDT, CDR2 FYEKMQ (reference sequence).

This clone was seen at least ten times. DNA for the CDR3: TGTGCCAGCAGCGTAGCTACGGGCCCAATCCGCACAGATACGCAGTATTTT. It codes for CASSVATGPIRTDTQYF. The chain links TRBV9 to TRBJ2-3; D unclear. Between the trimmed V and J ends, which lost 0 bases and 1 base, there was a span of 15 bases. CDR1 SGDLS and CDR2 YYNGEE come from the germline V gene. The CDR3 sequence is 17 residues long.

The gene calls are TRBV7-9 and TRBJ2-7; 10 bases are shared with TRBD1. V shed 7 bases and J 5 bases; nucleotides not matched to a gene: 5. This CDR3 comprises 13 residues. Germline V CDR1 and CDR2: SEHNR, FQNEAQ (reference sequence). The CDR3 sequence: CASTRQGANEQYF. The CDR3 nucleotides read TGTGCCAGCACTCGACAGGGGGCCAACGAGCAGTACTTC.

The V and J genes are TRBV29-1 and TRBJ1-2; D possibly corresponds to TRBD1 (5 bases). The CDR3 length is 11 residues. Germline V gene sequence: CDR1 SQVTM, CDR2 ANQGSEA. The germline V and J ends were trimmed by 7 bases and 4 bases, with 10 bases remaining between them. CDR3 sequence: CSAYDSYGYTF. The CDR3 DNA follows: TGCAGCGCCTACGACAGCTATGGCTACACCTTC.

Only a few counts were recorded for this clone. Within the sample, other DNA sequences also encode this same CDR3. This sequence joins TRBV6-5 and TRBJ1-2, with D tentatively TRBD1 (6 bases). Germline lookup yields CDR1 MNHEY and CDR2 SVGAGI. Trimming cost V 4 bases and J 5 bases, with 14 bases left between them. CDR3 length: 14 amino acids. DNA for the CDR3: TGTGCCAGCAGTTCCCCAGGAGGGGGGTATGGCTACACCTTC. Translating it yields CASSSPGGGYGYTF.

V and J are TRBV5-6 and TRBJ1-2; D not certain. The CDR3 contains 15 residues. Germline loops: CDR1 SGHDT, CDR2 YYEEEE. The V end was cut by 4 bases, the J end by 3 bases, with 16 bases between. In DNA form, the CDR3 reads TGTGCCAGCAGCATCGAGTTATTAGAAGACTATGGCTACACCTTC. Translating it yields CASSIELLEDYGYTF.

This clone was detected only a few times. The chain uses TRBV6-4 and TRBJ2-1, with D possibly matching TRBD1 (6 bases). Trimming pared 5 bases from V and 11 bases from J, leaving 16 bases between. The germline V gene encodes CDR1 MRHNA and CDR2 SNTAGT. This CDR3 contains 13 residues. Here the CDR3 DNA reads TGTGCCAGCAGTCCCAGGCCAGGGGTCAAGCAGTTCTTC. Protein sequence: CASSPRPGVKQFF.